These 5 T cell receptor beta chains share one sample of origin, sequenced in a study of patients and donors after allogeneic stem cell transplantation (dated by TCRdb to 2020 to 2022). The library was generated by RT-PCR. Sequencing was carried out with a NextSeq 550. The public sequencing data were trimmed at Q25 with fastp and processed into clonotypes with MiXCR by TCRdb, which kept only in-frame beta chains. All rows with the same CDR3 protein become a single entry with the most common DNA and genes. This sample comprises fewer than 500,000 distinct CDR3 sequences, roughly 16% of them detected only once. The top ten hold around 7.9% of the sample. Material for sequencing was blood, either unsorted or a sorted T cell fraction (not recorded which). The receptor source for this set is a human donor who was either an allogeneic HSCT recipient or a stem cell or donor lymphocyte infusion donor (not recorded which). It is not recorded whose cells these are; they may come from a transplant donor.

The chain joins TRBV6-1 to TRBJ1-2, with D perhaps TRBD1 (6 bases). V was shortened by 6 bases and J by 7 bases, with 15 bases between the two germline ends. This CDR3 contains 13 residues. CDR1 is MNHNS and CDR2 is SASEGT in the germline V gene. Here the CDR3 reads CASSPRDNIGYTF. The CDR3 coding sequence is TGTGCCAGCAGCCCCCGGGACAACATTGGCTACACCTTC.

This clonotype has at least ten counts. V gene TRBV12-3 or TRBV12-4 combines with J gene TRBJ2-7; D is uncertain. The germline V and J ends were trimmed by 5 bases and 6 bases, with 11 bases remaining between them. This CDR3 has 12 residues. CDR3 sequence: CASSERPVEQYF. The CDR3, as DNA: TGTGCCAGCAGTGAGAGGCCGGTCGAGCAGTACTTC.

This clonotype was seen a handful of times. This chain joins TRBV9 and TRBJ2-2; D remains ambiguous. Trimming took 2 bases from V and 2 from J, leaving 10 bases between them. The CDR3 loop spans 15 amino acids. Germline V lookup: CDR1 SGDLS, CDR2 YYNGEE. CDR3 loop: CASSVSMRNTGELFF. CDR3 nucleotides: TGTGCCAGCAGCGTTAGTATGAGAAACACCGGGGAGCTGTTTTTT.

The sample holds many counts of this clonotype. CDR3 sequence (DNA): TGTGCCAGCAGTCTAAGGAATGAGCAGTTCTTC. Encoded protein: CASSLRNEQFF. This chain links TRBV12-3 or TRBV12-4 with TRBJ2-1; no firm D call. This CDR3 is built from 11 residues. Trimming took 5 bases from V and 7 from J, leaving 6 bases between them.

In this sample, this clonotype turned up many times. The chain uses TRBV5-1 and TRBJ2-2; 7 bases map to TRBD1. V shed 4 bases, J shed 2 bases, and the junction held 8 bases outside the gene matches. Germline CDR1 is SGHRS and CDR2 is YFSETQ. There are 16 residues in the CDR3. The CDR3 spells CASSVTGSPNTGELFF. Here the CDR3 DNA reads TGCGCCAGCAGCGTGACAGGGAGCCCTAACACCGGGGAGCTGTTTTTT.